The 14 T cell receptor beta chains reported below all come from one sample, sequenced in a study of cytotoxic CD8 clonotypes in ibrutinib-treated CLL. Assay used: immunoSEQ multiplex PCR; TCRdb lists only in-frame clones, some missing. Here the sample spans around 310,000 clones, about 80% being singletons. The material was PBMCs, obtained before ibrutinib treatment. The receptor set was obtained from a human donor with chronic lymphocytic leukemia.

The chain employs TRBV11-2 and TRBJ2-6; possible D gene TRBD1, 5 bases. V was pared by 3 bases and J by 3 bases, with 18 bases between. This CDR3 is built from 18 residues. Germline assignment: CDR1 SGHAT and CDR2 FQNNGV. The CDR3 sequence is CASSFWVGEVGGANVLTF. The CDR3 nucleotides read TGTGCCAGCAGCTTTTGGGTAGGGGAAGTTGGTGGGGCCAACGTCCTGACTTTC.

This clone was detected only a few times. The genes are TRBV7-2 and TRBJ1-3; D is perhaps TRBD1 (6 bases). CDR1 SGHTA and CDR2 FQGNSA come from the germline V gene. The CDR3 has 15 amino acids. The ends were cut back, 6 bases at V and 0 bases at J, with 12 bases in the middle. CDR3 residues: CASRAPTGSGNTIYF. The CDR3 coding sequence is TGTGCCAGCAGGGCGCCGACAGGCTCTGGAAACACCATATATTTT.

The genes are TRBV4-3 and TRBJ2-7; a weak D match, TRBD2 (5 bases). Trimming stripped 1 base from V and 6 bases from J, with 13 bases between. The CDR3 contains 14 residues. CDR1 LGHNA and CDR2 YSLEER come from the germline V gene. CDR3 coding DNA: TGCGCCAGCAGCCAAGTTGTCTCGAGCGGCGAGCAGTACTTC. It is translated as CASSQVVSSGEQYF.

This rearrangement joins TRBV7-9 to TRBJ1-3; D is uncertain. This CDR3 is built from 16 residues. Germline loops: CDR1 SEHNR, CDR2 FQNEAQ (reference sequence). The V end lost 0 bases, the J end lost 4 bases, and 13 bases lay between the germline ends. The CDR3 sequence: CASSLAPGIKGNTIYF. CDR3 nucleotide sequence: TGTGCCAGCAGCTTAGCCCCGGGGATTAAAGGAAACACCATATATTTT.

This clone was detected once. The chain links TRBV5-6 to TRBJ1-2; D is undetermined. Trimming took 2 bases from V and 4 from J, leaving 6 bases between them. The length of the CDR3 is 12 residues. Germline CDR1 reads SGHDT; CDR2 reads YYEEEE. The CDR3 spells CASSFGLYGYTF. The DNA for the CDR3 is TGTGCCAGCAGCTTCGGGCTCTATGGCTACACCTTC.

The V call is TRBV7-3, the J call TRBJ2-1; 12 nucleotides agree with TRBD2. The CDR3 totals 20 residues. The V gene end was trimmed by 2 bases and the J gene end by 5 bases; junction bases not matched to a gene: 16. CDR1 is SGHTA and CDR2 is FQGTGA in the germline V gene. This CDR3 reads CASSLGQSGASGRAHNEQFF. The CDR3 DNA is TGTGCCAGCAGCTTAGGGCAGTCTGGGGCTAGCGGGAGGGCCCACAATGAGCAGTTCTTC.

The chain combines TRBV5-1 with TRBJ2-7; 8 positions match TRBD2. Germline V gives CDR1 SGHRS, CDR2 YFSETQ. The CDR3 runs to 15 residues. Losses at the gene ends were 2 bases for V and 2 bases for J; bases not matched to a gene: 6. The CDR3, as DNA: TGCGCCAGCAGCTTCAGACTAGCGCAAGCCTACGAGCAGTACTTC. Translated, it gives CASSFRLAQAYEQYF.

The chain has TRBV7-3 and TRBJ2-5; D perhaps matches TRBD1 (5 bases). The CDR3 covers 18 residues. The germline CDR1 and CDR2 sequences are SGHTA and FQGTGA. The V gene lost 0 bases and the J gene lost 2 bases, with 19 bases spanning the gap. CDR3 nucleotides: TGTGCCAGCAGCTTAACCCACGCGATATACAGGCCGCAAGAGACCCAGTACTTC. The encoded protein is CASSLTHAIYRPQETQYF.

V usage is TRBV27 and J usage is TRBJ2-3, with D hard to call. The V end was cut by 4 bases, the J end by 6 bases, with 17 bases between. There are 15 residues in the CDR3. Germline V gene sequence: CDR1 MNHEY, CDR2 SMNVEV (reference sequence). The CDR3 region is CASSSTVGPADTQYF. CDR3 DNA: TGTGCCAGCAGTTCTACCGTCGGTCCGGCGGATACGCAGTATTTT.

As concerns this clone: One end of the junction does not line up with germline, which may come from a read error. The chain links TRBV6-1 to TRBJ2-5; D is perhaps TRBD2 (5 bases). Germline lookup yields CDR1 MNHNS and CDR2 SASEGT. The CDR3 has 13 residues. Written as DNA, the CDR3 is TGTGCCAGCAGGGGAGACTCCCAAGGGACCCAGTACTTC. Translation gives CASRGDSQGTQYF.

About this clone itself: The same CDR3 is also encoded by other DNA sequences in this sample. The V gene is TRBV18, the J gene TRBJ2-5; 8 bases line up with TRBD1. The CDR3 consists of 14 residues. The germline CDR1 and CDR2 sequences are KGHSH and LQKENI. V dropped 3 bases and J dropped 5; count of bases not matched to a gene: 5. The CDR3 DNA reads TGTGCCAGCTCACCGGACAGGGTTCGGGAGACCCAGTACTTC. Its translation is CASSPDRVRETQYF. Drawing the rest from reference TRBV18 and TRBJ2-5, the complete variable domain is NAGVMQNPRHLVRRRGQEARLRCSPMKGHSHVYWYRQLPEEGLKFMVYLQKENIIDESGMPKERFSAEFPKEGPSILRIQQVVRGDSAAYFCASSPDRVRETQYFGPGTRLLVL.

This clone was counted only a few times. This chain connects TRBV4-2 to TRBJ2-1; 9 bases are shared with TRBD2. This CDR3 contains 15 residues. Germline loops: CDR1 LGHNA, CDR2 YNFKEQ. Losses at the gene ends were 1 base for V and 8 bases for J; bases not matched to a gene: 6. The CDR3 reads CASSQVSSGKHEQFF. CDR3 sequence (DNA): TGTGCCAGCAGCCAAGTGTCTAGCGGGAAACATGAGCAGTTCTTC.

The rearrangement joins TRBV6-6 to TRBJ2-3, with D perhaps TRBD2 (6 bases). The length of the CDR3 is 14 residues. Germline CDR1 reads MNHNY; CDR2 reads SVGAGI (reference sequence). V dropped 5 bases and J dropped 3 bases, with 12 bases sitting between them. Here the CDR3 DNA reads TGTGCCAGCAGTCCGGGACTGGAGACAGATACGCAGTATTTT. Its protein is CASSPGLETDTQYF.

V is TRBV7-2 and J is TRBJ2-5; 11 bases align to TRBD2. From germline, CDR1 is SGHTA and CDR2 FQGNSA. V shed 5 bases and J 4 bases; nucleotides not matched to a gene: 9. This CDR3 is built from 16 residues. CDR3 sequence reads: CASSPGLAEGGETQYF. The DNA of the CDR3 is TGTGCCAGCAGCCCGGGACTAGCGGAGGGGGGAGAGACCCAGTACTTC.